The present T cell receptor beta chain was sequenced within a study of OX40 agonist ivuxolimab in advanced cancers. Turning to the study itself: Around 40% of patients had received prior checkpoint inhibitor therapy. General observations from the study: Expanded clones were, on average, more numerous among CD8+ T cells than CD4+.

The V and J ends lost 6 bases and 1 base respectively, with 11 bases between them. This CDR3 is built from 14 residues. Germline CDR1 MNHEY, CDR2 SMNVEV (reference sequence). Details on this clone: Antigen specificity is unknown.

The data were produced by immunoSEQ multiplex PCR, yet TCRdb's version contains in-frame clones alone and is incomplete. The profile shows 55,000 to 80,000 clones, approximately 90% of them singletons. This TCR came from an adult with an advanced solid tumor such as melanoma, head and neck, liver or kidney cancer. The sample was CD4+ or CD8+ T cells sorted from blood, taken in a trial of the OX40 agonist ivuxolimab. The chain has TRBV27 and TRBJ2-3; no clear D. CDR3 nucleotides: TGTGCCAGCAGCCTCGTAGGCGGCACAGATACGCAGTATTTT. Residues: CASSLVGGTDTQYF.